One and the same sample provided the 2 T cell receptor beta chains below, sequenced in a study of T cell changes during pregnancy in multiple sclerosis. Here immunoSEQ multiplex PCR was the method, and the copy in TCRdb shows in-frame clones only, minus some. This sample has 66,000 or so clones; more than 80% occur once, and the top ten carry roughly 0.9%. The source was peripheral blood, collected in the first trimester of pregnancy. These receptors were obtained from a female donor in good health, enrolled as a control in a pregnancy study.

This chain connects TRBV27 to TRBJ1-1; D may be TRBD1 (6 bases). The ends were cut back, 8 bases at V and 8 bases at J, with 15 bases in the middle. CDR3 size: 12 residues. Germline assignment: CDR1 MNHEY and CDR2 SMNVEV (reference sequence). The chain's CDR3 is CASARGGSEAFF. The CDR3 bases are TGTGCCAGCGCGAGGGGGGGGTCCGAAGCTTTCTTT.

Only a few counts were recorded for this clone. The genes are TRBV6-1 and TRBJ2-2; tentative D call: TRBD1 (6 bases). This CDR3 contains 13 residues. Looked up from germline, CDR1 is MNHNS and CDR2 is SASEGT. V was shortened by 4 bases and J by 7 bases, with 10 bases between the two germline ends. As DNA, the CDR3 is TGTGCCAGCAGTGGACAGGCGGACGGGGAGCTGTTTTTT. Its translation: CASSGQADGELFF.